These T cell receptor beta chains were read from a single sample in a study of persistence of HIV-infected CD4 T cells. No antigen is known for these receptors. Produced via immunoSEQ multiplex PCR; TCRdb's table is partial and in-frame only. The sample holds 25,000 to 35,000 clones, around 73% seen once. Here the sequenced sample was CD4+ T cells sorted from PBMCs after roughly 18-hour stimulation, taken from a patient who received antiretroviral therapy. The receptors derive from an adult woman with HIV who was CMV-seropositive. The CDR3 runs from the conserved cysteine through the conserved F or W. The D gene is left open where the match is weak. Clone size, where shown, is once, few, many, or a class for clones that have expanded.

.,.,TRBV12-3/TRBV12-4,TRBJ1-2,TGTGCCAGCAGTACCCGAGGTGGCTACACCTTC,CASSTRGGYTF
.,.,TRBV7-9,TRBJ1-3,TGTGCCAGCAGCTTTAAAGAGGGCGGGACTGGAAACACCATATATTTT,CASSFKEGGTGNTIYF
.,.,TRBV14,TRBJ2-3,TGTGCCAGCAGTTCCGCAGGCAACACAGATACGCAGTATTTT,CASSSAGNTDTQYF
few,.,TRBV3-1/TRBV3-2,TRBJ1-5,TGTGCCAGCAGCCAATCGGGTCCCGCGCCCCAGCATTTT,CASSQSGPAPQHF
.,.,TRBV3-1/TRBV3-2,TRBJ1-4,TGTGCCAGCAGCCAAACAGGGACGGTGAGTAATGAAAAACTGTTTTTT,CASSQTGTVSNEKLFF
.,.,TRBV25-1,TRBJ1-1,TGTGCCAGCAGTGAATCCGGGACGGGGAACACTGAAGCTTTCTTT,CASSESGTGNTEAFF
.,TRBD2,TRBV5-1,TRBJ2-3,TGCGCCAGCACCCCTAGCGGGGCCGACACAGATACGCAGTATTTT,CASTPSGADTDTQYF
.,TRBD1,TRBV6-5,TRBJ1-5,TGTGCCAGCAATCCGGGACAGGATCAGCCCCAGCATTTT,CASNPGQDQPQHF
few,.,TRBV7-9,TRBJ1-6,TGTGCCAGCAGCTTAGCGGTAGATTCACCCCTCCACTTT,CASSLAVDSPLHF
.,TRBD1,TRBV4-1,TRBJ1-2,TGCGCCAGCAGCCAAGTATACAGGGGATCTCATGGCTACACCTTC,CASSQVYRGSHGYTF
.,TRBD2,TRBV15,TRBJ2-5,TGTGCCACCAGCAGAGCAGCGGCTAGCGGGGTAAAGACCCAGTACTTC,CATSRAAASGVKTQYF
.,.,TRBV6-1,TRBJ1-3,TGTGCCAGCAGTGATATTGGCTCTGGAAACACCATATATTTT,CASSDIGSGNTIYF
.,TRBD1,TRBV6-1,TRBJ1-2,TGTGCCAGCAGTGAATCCCAAGGGACAGGGATTAGGTACACCTTC,CASSESQGTGIRYTF
.,TRBD1,TRBV7-9,TRBJ1-2,TGTGCCAGCAGCACCGATCACCCCGGACAGGGGTATGGCTACACCTTC,CASSTDHPGQGYGYTF
.,.,TRBV6-5,TRBJ1-1,TGTGCCAGTAAATTGGGACTTCGGGAAAGCACTGAAGCTTTCTTT,CASKLGLRESTEAFF
.,.,TRBV27,TRBJ1-2,TGTGCCAGCAGCTCCCAGGACTCCTTCTATGGCTACACCTTC,CASSSQDSFYGYTF
.,.,TRBV5-1,TRBJ1-1,TGCGCCAGCAGCTTGTCCTCCGGGACTGAAGCTTTCTTT,CASSLSSGTEAFF
.,.,TRBV2,TRBJ1-1,TGTGCCAGCAGTGAGCAGGGAATGACCTCGAACACTGAAGCTTTCTTT,CASSEQGMTSNTEAFF
.,TRBD1,TRBV12-5,TRBJ2-2,TGTGCTAGTGGTGCCCCGGGACAGCAAACCGGGGAGCTGTTTTTT,CASGAPGQQTGELFF
.,.,TRBV5-5,TRBJ1-6,TGTGCCAGCAGCTTGGAACCCGTGGGAAACTCCTATAATTCACCCCTCCACTTT,CASSLEPVGNSYNSPLHF
.,.,TRBV10-2,TRBJ1-2,TGCGCCAGCAGTGGGCCGGCTAATGGCTACACCTTC,CASSGPANGYTF
.,TRBD1,TRBV3-1/TRBV3-2,TRBJ1-4,TGTGCCAGCAGCCAAGTCCCTATCAGGGGGTTGTCAACTAATGAAAAACTGTTTTTT,CASSQVPIRGLSTNEKLFF
once,.,TRBV6-5,TRBJ1-1,TGTGCCAGCAGTTACTTATCGGTGCGGACGGATGAAGCTTTCTTT,CASSYLSVRTDEAFF
.,.,TRBV18,TRBJ1-1,TGTGCCAGCTCCTCCGATGCAGGGCCATTATCTGAAGCTTTCTTT,CASSSDAGPLSEAFF
.,.,TRBV6-1,TRBJ1-1,TGTGCCAGCAGTGAATACGGGTACACTGAAGCTTTCTTT,CASSEYGYTEAFF
once,.,TRBV3-1/TRBV3-2,TRBJ1-2,TGTGCCAGCAGCCAAGATTCAGCAGGGCGTTTCGGCTACACCTTC,CASSQDSAGRFGYTF
.,.,TRBV30,TRBJ2-3,TGTGCCTGGAGTGGCGATCGGGCAGATACGCAGTATTTT,CAWSGDRADTQYF
.,.,TRBV10-3,TRBJ1-2,TGTGCCATCAGTGATCAGGGGTGGGATGGCTACACCTTC,CAISDQGWDGYTF
.,.,TRBV5-1,TRBJ2-2,TGCGCCAGCAGCTTGGACAGCCGTACCGGGGAGCTGTTTTTT,CASSLDSRTGELFF
.,.,TRBV10-2,TRBJ1-6,TGCGCCAGCAGTGAGCTGACGGGACTTAATTCACCCCTCCACTTT,CASSELTGLNSPLHF
.,.,TRBV6-5,TRBJ2-4,TGTGCCAGCAGGGGTGCGGGTGGCAAAAACATTCAGTACTTC,CASRGAGGKNIQYF
.,TRBD1,TRBV7-3,TRBJ2-3,TGTGCCAGCAGCGCCACGGGACAGGACACAGATACGCAGTATTTT,CASSATGQDTDTQYF
.,.,TRBV2,TRBJ1-2,TGTGCCAGCAGTGAGGGCAGACAGGCCGCCTACACCTTC,CASSEGRQAAYTF
few,.,TRBV2,TRBJ1-4,TGTGCCAGCAGTGGATGGGGTGGGACGCTTAATGAAAAACTGTTTTTT,CASSGWGGTLNEKLFF
.,TRBD2,TRBV2,TRBJ2-1,TGTGCCAGCAGTGCGGGAGCGGGGGGGCGGAATGAGCAGTTCTTC,CASSAGAGGRNEQFF
.,TRBD2,TRBV11-2,TRBJ2-5,TGTGCCAGCAGCTTCCCCTCGGGACTAGCGGATCAAGAGACCCAGTACTTC,CASSFPSGLADQETQYF
.,.,TRBV19,TRBJ2-5,TGTGCCAGTAGTGATAGGGTCCAAGAGACCCAGTACTTC,CASSDRVQETQYF
.,.,TRBV7-3,TRBJ1-1,TGTGCCAGCAGTCTAACAGGACAAAACAATAAGAACACTGAAGCTTTCTTT,CASSLTGQNNKNTEAFF
once,.,TRBV1,TRBJ2-3,TGCACCAGCAGCCAAGATCACAGCAGACTAGCTAATAGCACAGATACGCAGTATTTT,CTSSQDHSRLANSTDTQYF
once,.,TRBV4-1,TRBJ2-2,TGCGCCAGCAGCCAAGATATGAACAGGGCGCTCCCCGGGGAGCTGTTTTTT,CASSQDMNRALPGELFF
.,TRBD1,TRBV14,TRBJ2-2,TGTGCCAGCAGCCAAACCGGACAGGCCACCGGGGAGCTGTTTTTT,CASSQTGQATGELFF
.,.,TRBV5-1,TRBJ1-6,TGCGCCAGCAGCTTGGTCTCGGGACCCCGGAATTCACCCCTCCACTTT,CASSLVSGPRNSPLHF
once,TRBD1,TRBV5-4,TRBJ2-2,TGTGCCAGCAGCTTCGCACAGGGGGCGAACACCGGGGAGCTGTTTTTT,CASSFAQGANTGELFF
.,TRBD1,TRBV2,TRBJ1-2,TGTGCCAGCAAAGGACAGGGCTACGTTGGCTACACCTTC,CASKGQGYVGYTF
.,.,TRBV5-1,TRBJ1-2,TGCGCCAGCAGATTACAACAAGAAATGGGGGGCTACACCTTC,CASRLQQEMGGYTF
.,.,TRBV19,TRBJ2-5,TGTGCCAGTAGTATGGGGGGCTCTCGGGAGACCCAGTACTTC,CASSMGGSRETQYF
.,.,TRBV24-1,TRBJ2-3,TGTGCCACCAGTGCCTTTGGGGGTACCACAGATACGCAGTATTTT,CATSAFGGTTDTQYF
few,.,TRBV6-5,TRBJ1-3,TGTGCCAGCACCACCTTCCAGCGCTCTGGAAACACCATATATTTT,CASTTFQRSGNTIYF
.,.,TRBV7-9,TRBJ2-3,TGTGCCAGCAGCACTTACAGGGCAGGGGGGGATACGCAGTATTTT,CASSTYRAGGDTQYF
.,TRBD2,TRBV5-1,TRBJ2-3,TGCGCCAGCAGCTTGGTAGCGGGGTCCCCAGATACGCAGTATTTT,CASSLVAGSPDTQYF
.,.,TRBV5-1,TRBJ2-6,TGCGCCAGCAGCCCCACCGGGACCGCAAGCTCTGGGGCCAACGTCCTGACTTTC,CASSPTGTASSGANVLTF
once,.,TRBV3-1/TRBV3-2,TRBJ1-2,TGTGCCAGCAGCCAAGAGTACAGTTACTATGGCTACACCTTC,CASSQEYSYYGYTF
few,.,TRBV29-1,TRBJ1-5,TGCAGCGTCATTGGACATATCAATCAGCCCCAGCATTTT,CSVIGHINQPQHF